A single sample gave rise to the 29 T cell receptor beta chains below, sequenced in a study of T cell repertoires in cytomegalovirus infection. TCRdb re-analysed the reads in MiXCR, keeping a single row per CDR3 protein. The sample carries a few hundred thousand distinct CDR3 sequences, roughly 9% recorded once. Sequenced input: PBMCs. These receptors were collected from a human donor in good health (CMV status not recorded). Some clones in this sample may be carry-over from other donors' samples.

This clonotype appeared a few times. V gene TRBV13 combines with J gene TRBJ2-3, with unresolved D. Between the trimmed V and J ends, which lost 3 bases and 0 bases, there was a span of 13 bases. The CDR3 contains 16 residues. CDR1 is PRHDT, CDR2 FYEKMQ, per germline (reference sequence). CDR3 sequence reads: CASSFFPGTSTDTQYF. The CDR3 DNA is TGTGCCAGCAGCTTTTTTCCAGGCACTAGCACAGATACGCAGTATTTT.

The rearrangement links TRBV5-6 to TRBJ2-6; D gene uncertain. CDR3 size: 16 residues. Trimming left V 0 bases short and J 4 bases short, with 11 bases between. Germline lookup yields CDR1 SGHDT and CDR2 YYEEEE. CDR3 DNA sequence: TGTGCCAGCAGCTTGGGACCGTCGAGCGGGGCCAACGTCCTGACTTTC. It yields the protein CASSLGPSSGANVLTF.

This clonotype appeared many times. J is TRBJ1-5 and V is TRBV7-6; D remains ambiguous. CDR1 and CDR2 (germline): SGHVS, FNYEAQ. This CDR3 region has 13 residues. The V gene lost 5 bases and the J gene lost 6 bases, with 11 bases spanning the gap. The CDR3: CASSQTEIQPQHF. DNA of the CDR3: TGTGCCAGCAGCCAAACCGAGATTCAGCCCCAGCATTTT. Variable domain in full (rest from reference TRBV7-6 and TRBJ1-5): GAGVSQSPRYKVTKRGQDVALRCDPISGHVSLYWYRQALGQGPEFLTYFNYEAQQDKSGLPNDRFSAERPEGSISTLTIQRTEQRDSAMYRCASSQTEIQPQHFGDGTRLSIL.

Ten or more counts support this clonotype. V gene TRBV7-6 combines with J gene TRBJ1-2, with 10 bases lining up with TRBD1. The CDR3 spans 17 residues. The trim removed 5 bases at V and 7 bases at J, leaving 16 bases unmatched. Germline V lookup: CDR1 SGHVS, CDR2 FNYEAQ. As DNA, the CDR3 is TGTGCCAGCAGCCGAACAACAATTAAACGGGACAGGGGTGGCTACACCTTC. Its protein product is CASSRTTIKRDRGGYTF.

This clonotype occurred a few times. The CDR3, as DNA: TGTGCCACCTTCTCCCTTCGCGGGGATACGCAGTATTTT. Residues: CATFSLRGDTQYF. V is TRBV2 and J is TRBJ2-3, with D perhaps matching TRBD2 (5 bases). The germline V and J ends were trimmed by 10 bases and 6 bases, with 17 bases remaining between them. This CDR3 is built from 13 residues. CDR1 SNHLY and CDR2 FYNNEI come from the germline V gene.

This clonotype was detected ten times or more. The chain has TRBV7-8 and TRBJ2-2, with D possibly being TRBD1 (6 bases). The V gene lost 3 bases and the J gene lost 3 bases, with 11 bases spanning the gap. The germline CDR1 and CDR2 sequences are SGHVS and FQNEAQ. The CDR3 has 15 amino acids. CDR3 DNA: TGTGCCAGCAGCTTCCGACAGGTGCACACCGGGGAGCTGTTTTTT. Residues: CASSFRQVHTGELFF. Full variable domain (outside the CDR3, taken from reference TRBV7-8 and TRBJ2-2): GAGVSQSPRYKVAKRGQDVALRCDPISGHVSLFWYQQALGQGPEFLTYFQNEAQLDKSGLPSDRFFAERPEGSVSTLKIQRTQQEDSAVYLCASSFRQVHTGELFFGEGSRLTVL.

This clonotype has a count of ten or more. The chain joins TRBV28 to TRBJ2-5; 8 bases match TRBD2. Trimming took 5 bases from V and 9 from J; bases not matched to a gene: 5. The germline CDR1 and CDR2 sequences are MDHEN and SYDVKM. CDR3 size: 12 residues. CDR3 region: CASSRGGSAQYF. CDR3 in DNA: TGTGCCAGCAGTCGGGGGGGGTCGGCCCAGTACTTC.

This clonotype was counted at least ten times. CDR3 bases: TGTGCCAGCAGCCCGCAGGATTCTGGGGCCAACGTCCTGACTTTC. Protein: CASSPQDSGANVLTF. The V and J genes are TRBV7-2 and TRBJ2-6; no reliable D call. Germline values: CDR1 SGHTA, CDR2 FQGNSA. V was clipped by 5 bases and J by 1 base, with 9 bases between them. This CDR3 spans 15 amino acids.

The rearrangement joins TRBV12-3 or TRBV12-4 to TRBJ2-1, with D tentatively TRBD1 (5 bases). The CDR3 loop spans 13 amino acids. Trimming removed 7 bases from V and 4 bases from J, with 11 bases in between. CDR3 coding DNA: TGTGCCAGCAAGGCAGGGTGGTACAATGAGCAGTTCTTC. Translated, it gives CASKAGWYNEQFF.

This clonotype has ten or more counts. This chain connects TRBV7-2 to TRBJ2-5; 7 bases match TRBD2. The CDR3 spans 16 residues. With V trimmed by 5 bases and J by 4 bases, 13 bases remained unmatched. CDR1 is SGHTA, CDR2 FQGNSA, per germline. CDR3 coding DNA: TGTGCCAGCAGCCGAGAAGCGGGATCTGGGGTAGAGACCCAGTACTTC. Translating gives CASSREAGSGVETQYF.

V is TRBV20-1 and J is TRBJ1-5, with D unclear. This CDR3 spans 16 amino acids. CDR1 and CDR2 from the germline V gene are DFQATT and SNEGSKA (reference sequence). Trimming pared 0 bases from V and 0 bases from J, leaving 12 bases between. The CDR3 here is CSARDPSAASNQPQHF. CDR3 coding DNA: TGCAGTGCTAGAGATCCTTCGGCAGCTAGCAATCAGCCCCAGCATTTT.

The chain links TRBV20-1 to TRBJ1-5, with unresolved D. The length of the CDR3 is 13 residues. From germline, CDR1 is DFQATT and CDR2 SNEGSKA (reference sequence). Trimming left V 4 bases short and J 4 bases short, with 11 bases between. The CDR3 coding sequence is TGCAGTGCTAAGGACGGTAGTAATCAGCCCCAGCATTTT. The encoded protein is CSAKDGSNQPQHF.

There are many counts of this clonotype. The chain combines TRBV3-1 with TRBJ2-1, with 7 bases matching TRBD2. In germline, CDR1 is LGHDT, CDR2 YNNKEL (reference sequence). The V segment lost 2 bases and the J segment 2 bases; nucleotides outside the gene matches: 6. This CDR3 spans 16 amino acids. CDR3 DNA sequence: TGTGCCAGCAGCCAATATTCGGGGGGAACCTACAATGAGCAGTTCTTC. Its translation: CASSQYSGGTYNEQFF.

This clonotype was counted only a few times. CDR3 sequence reads: CASSYSLAGSYEQYF. The DNA of the CDR3 is TGTGCCAGCAGTTACTCACTCGCGGGATCTTACGAGCAGTACTTC. J is TRBJ2-7 and V is TRBV6-2 or TRBV6-3, with a tentative D call TRBD2 (6 bases). V was cut by 0 bases and J by 4 bases, with 13 bases left in between. The CDR3 loop spans 15 amino acids. The germline CDR1 and CDR2 sequences are MNHEY and SVGEGT.

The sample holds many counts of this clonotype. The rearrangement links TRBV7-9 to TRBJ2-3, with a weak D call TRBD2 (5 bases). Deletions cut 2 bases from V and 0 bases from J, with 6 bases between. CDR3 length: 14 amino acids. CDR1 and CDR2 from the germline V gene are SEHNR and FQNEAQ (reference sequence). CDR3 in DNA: TGTGCCAGCAGCTTACGGGGAAGCACAGATACGCAGTATTTT. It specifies CASSLRGSTDTQYF.

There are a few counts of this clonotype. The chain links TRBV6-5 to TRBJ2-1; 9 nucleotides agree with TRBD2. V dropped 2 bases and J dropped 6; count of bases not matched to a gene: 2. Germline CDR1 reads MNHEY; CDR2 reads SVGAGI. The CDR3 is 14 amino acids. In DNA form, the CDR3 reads TGTGCCAGCAGTTACGCGGGAGGGCCCAATGAGCAGTTCTTC. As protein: CASSYAGGPNEQFF.

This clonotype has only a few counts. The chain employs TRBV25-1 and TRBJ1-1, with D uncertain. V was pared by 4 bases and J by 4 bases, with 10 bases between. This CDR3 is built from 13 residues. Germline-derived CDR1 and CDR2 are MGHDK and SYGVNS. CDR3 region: CASSAPGVTEAFF. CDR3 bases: TGTGCCAGCAGTGCCCCCGGGGTCACTGAAGCTTTCTTT.

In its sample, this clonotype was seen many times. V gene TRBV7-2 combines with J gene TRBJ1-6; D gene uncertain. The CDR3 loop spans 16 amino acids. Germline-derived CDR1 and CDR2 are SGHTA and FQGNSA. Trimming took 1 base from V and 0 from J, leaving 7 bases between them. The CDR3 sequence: CASSLVSGSYNSPLHF. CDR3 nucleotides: TGTGCCAGCAGCTTAGTGTCGGGCTCCTATAATTCACCCCTCCACTTT.

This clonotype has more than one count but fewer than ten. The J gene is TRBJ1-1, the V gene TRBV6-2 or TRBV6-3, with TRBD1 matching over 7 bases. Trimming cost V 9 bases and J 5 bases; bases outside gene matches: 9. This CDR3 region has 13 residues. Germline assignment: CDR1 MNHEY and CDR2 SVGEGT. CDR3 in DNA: TGTGCCAGTCTAGACAGGGCTGGGACTGAAGCTTTCTTT. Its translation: CASLDRAGTEAFF.

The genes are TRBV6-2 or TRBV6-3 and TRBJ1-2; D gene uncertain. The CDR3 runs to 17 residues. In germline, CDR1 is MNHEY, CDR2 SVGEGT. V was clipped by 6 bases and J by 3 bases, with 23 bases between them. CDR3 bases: TGTGCCAGCAGACGCGCGGGTGACGCGGGCCCTTACTATGGCTACACCTTC. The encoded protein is CASRRAGDAGPYYGYTF.

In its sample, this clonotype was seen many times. The DNA of the CDR3 is TGTGCCAGCAGTTACTCGGCGGGGGGCCGGACAGATACGCAGTATTTT. It specifies CASSYSAGGRTDTQYF. The rearrangement joins TRBV6-2 or TRBV6-3 to TRBJ2-3; 8 bases are shared with TRBD2. The V gene's germline CDR1 is MNHEY and CDR2 SVGEGT. The CDR3 loop spans 16 amino acids. The V and J ends lost 0 bases and 3 bases, in that order; junction bases with no gene match: 5.

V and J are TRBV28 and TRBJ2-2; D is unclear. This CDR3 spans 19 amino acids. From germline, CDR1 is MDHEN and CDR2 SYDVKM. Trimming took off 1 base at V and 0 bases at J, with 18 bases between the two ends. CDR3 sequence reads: CASSLSGARLSANTGELFF. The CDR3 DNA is TGTGCCAGCAGTTTATCCGGAGCAAGGCTTTCCGCGAACACCGGGGAGCTGTTTTTT.

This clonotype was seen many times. CDR3 protein: CASSFSGSSYEQYF. The CDR3 DNA reads TGTGCCAGCAGCTTTAGCGGGAGCTCCTACGAGCAGTACTTC. The chain uses TRBV7-2 and TRBJ2-7; TRBD2 aligns across 9 bases. J lost 0 bases, V lost 3 bases, and 0 bases had no gene match. CDR1 and CDR2 from the germline V gene are SGHTA and FQGNSA. This CDR3 is 14 amino acids long.

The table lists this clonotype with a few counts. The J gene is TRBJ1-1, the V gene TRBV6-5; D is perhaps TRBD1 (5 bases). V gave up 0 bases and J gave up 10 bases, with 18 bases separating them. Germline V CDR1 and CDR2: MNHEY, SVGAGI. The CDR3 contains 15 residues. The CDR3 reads CASSYSTPVSQAAFF. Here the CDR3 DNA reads TGTGCCAGCAGTTACTCGACGCCGGTTTCACAGGCAGCTTTCTTT.

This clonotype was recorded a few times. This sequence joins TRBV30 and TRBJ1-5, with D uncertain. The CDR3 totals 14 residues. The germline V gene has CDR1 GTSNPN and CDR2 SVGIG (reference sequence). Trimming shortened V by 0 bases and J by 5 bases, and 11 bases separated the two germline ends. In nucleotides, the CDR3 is TGTGCCTGGAGTGTTCGCGTCGTGGATCAGCCCCAGCATTTT. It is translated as CAWSVRVVDQPQHF.

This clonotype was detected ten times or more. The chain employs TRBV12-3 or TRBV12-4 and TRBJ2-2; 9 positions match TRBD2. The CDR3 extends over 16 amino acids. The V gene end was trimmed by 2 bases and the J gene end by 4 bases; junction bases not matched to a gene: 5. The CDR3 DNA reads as TGTGCCAGCAGTTTACGGCTAGCGGGGACCACCGGGGAGCTGTTTTTT. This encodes CASSLRLAGTTGELFF.

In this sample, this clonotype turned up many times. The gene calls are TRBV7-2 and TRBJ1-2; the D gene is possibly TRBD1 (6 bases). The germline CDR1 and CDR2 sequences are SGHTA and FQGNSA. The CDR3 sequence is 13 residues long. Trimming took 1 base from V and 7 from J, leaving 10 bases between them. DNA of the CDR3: TGTGCCAGCAGCTTAGACAACAGGGCTGGCTACACCTTC. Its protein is CASSLDNRAGYTF.

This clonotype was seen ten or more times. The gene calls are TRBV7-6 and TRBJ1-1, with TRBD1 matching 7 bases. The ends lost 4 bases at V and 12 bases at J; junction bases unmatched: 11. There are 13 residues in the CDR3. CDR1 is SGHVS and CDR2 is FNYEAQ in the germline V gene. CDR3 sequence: CASSSNRGLYSFF. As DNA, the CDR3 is TGTGCCAGCAGCTCAAACAGGGGTCTCTATTCTTTCTTT.

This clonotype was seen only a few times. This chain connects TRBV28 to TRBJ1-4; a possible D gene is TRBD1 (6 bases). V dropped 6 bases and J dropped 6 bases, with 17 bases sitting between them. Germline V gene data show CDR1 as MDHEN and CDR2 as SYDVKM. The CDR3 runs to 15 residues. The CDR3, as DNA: TGTGCCAGCAGCCCCGGGGGCCTAGGGGATGAAAAACTGTTTTTT. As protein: CASSPGGLGDEKLFF. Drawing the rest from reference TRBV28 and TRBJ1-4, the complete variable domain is DVKVTQSSRYLVKRTGEKVFLECVQDMDHENMFWYRQDPGLGLRLIYFSYDVKMKEKGDIPEGYSVSREKKERFSLILESASTNQTSMYLCASSPGGLGDEKLFFGSGTQLSVL.